Presented here are 4 T cell receptor beta chains from one specimen sequenced in a study of cytomegalovirus exposure and HLA in healthy donors. The assay was immunoSEQ multiplex PCR, and TCRdb's table has in-frame clones only and misses some. Of approximately 300,000 clones in the sample, about nine tenths were seen once. Sequenced material: PBMCs. The receptors stem from a woman younger than 35 in good health and CMV-seronegative.

This clone was seen just once. This chain uses TRBV4-1 with TRBJ1-5; D not resolved. V lost 0 bases to trimming and J lost 6 bases, with 9 bases between them. Germline values: CDR1 MGHRA, CDR2 YSYEKL. This CDR3 is 14 amino acids long. The CDR3: CASSQERRSQPQHF. The CDR3 coding sequence is TGCGCCAGCAGCCAAGAGAGGCGGAGTCAGCCCCAGCATTTT.

The J gene is TRBJ1-5, the V gene TRBV28; TRBD1 agrees at 10 bases. The V gene end was trimmed by 4 bases and the J gene end by 8 bases; junction bases not matched to a gene: 8. CDR3 length: 15 amino acids. Germline V lookup: CDR1 MDHEN, CDR2 SYDVKM. This CDR3 is CASSSRDRGRKPQHF. CDR3 sequence (DNA): TGTGCCAGCAGTTCCCGGGACAGGGGAAGGAAGCCCCAGCATTTT.

The CDR3 nucleotides read TGCGCCAGCAGCCAAGGCGCCCGAATAGCGGGAGGAGAGACCCAGTACTTC. Translated, it gives CASSQGARIAGGETQYF. This sequence joins TRBV4-3 and TRBJ2-5, with 10 bases that match TRBD2. The trim removed 1 base at V and 4 bases at J, leaving 9 bases unmatched. Germline CDR1 LGHNA, CDR2 YSLEER. CDR3 length equals 17 residues.

The J gene is TRBJ2-5, the V gene TRBV27; D ambiguous. V lost 2 bases, J lost 4 bases, and 8 bases lay in between. CDR1 MNHEY and CDR2 SMNVEV come from the germline V gene (reference sequence). The CDR3 extends over 13 amino acids. The CDR3 nucleotides read TGTGCCAGCAGTTTAAACCCTATAGAGACCCAGTACTTC. This gives the protein CASSLNPIETQYF.